This TCR beta chain was found in a study of shared clonotypes between healthy human individuals. General study points: Sharing across four donors was seen in around 5% of naive CD4 clonotypes.

With respect to this clone: Its specificity is not known.

Assay used: immunoSEQ multiplex PCR; TCRdb lists only in-frame clones, some missing. The data show about 2.4 million clones, under 95% seen once. The sequence derives from a man aged 18 to 29 in good health. Some clones in this sample may be carry-over from other donors' samples. Material: naive CD4+ T cells from PBMCs. Specified subset: CD45RA+ positively selected.

As DNA, the CDR3 is TGCGCCAGCAGCCCAAGGGGAGATAACGAGCAGTACTTC. Translated, it gives CASSPRGDNEQYF. The gene calls are TRBV4-1 and TRBJ2-7; the D gene could be TRBD1 or TRBD2 (5 bases each). The germline V gene has CDR1 MGHRA and CDR2 YSYEKL. V was pared by 4 bases and J by 5 bases, with 12 bases between. CDR3 length: 13 residues.